The 20 T cell receptor beta chains reported below all come from one sample, sequenced in a study of OX40 agonist ivuxolimab in advanced cancers. TCRdb's copy holds only in-frame clones and misses some; the assay was immunoSEQ multiplex PCR. The sample lists about 60,000 clones; approximately 86% were seen once. Sequencing used CD4+ or CD8+ T cells sorted from blood, obtained in a trial of the OX40 agonist ivuxolimab. These receptors were collected from an adult with an advanced solid tumor such as melanoma, head and neck, liver or kidney cancer.

CDR3 bases: TGCGCCAGCAGCCAAGTCCCTAGCGGGGGCCAAGAGACCCAGTACTTC. It yields the protein CASSQVPSGGQETQYF. The V and J genes are TRBV4-1 and TRBJ2-5, with 10 bases matching TRBD2. Germline V gene lookup returns CDR1 MGHRA and CDR2 YSYEKL. V shed 1 base, J shed 1 base, and the junction held 3 bases outside the gene matches. The CDR3 runs 16 residues.

This chain uses TRBV5-1 with TRBJ2-5; TRBD1 is a possible D gene (5 bases). Trimming removed 6 bases from V and 5 bases from J, with 17 bases in between. The CDR3 consists of 14 residues. CDR1 is SGHRS and CDR2 is YFSETQ in the germline V gene. The CDR3 bases are TGCGCCAGCAATTCCCTAGGGGTGACGGAGACCCAGTACTTC. Encoded protein: CASNSLGVTETQYF. Full variable domain (remainder filled in from reference TRBV5-1 and TRBJ2-5): KAGVTQTPRYLIKTRGQQVTLSCSPISGHRSVSWYQQTPGQGLQFLFEYFSETQRNKGNFPGRFSGRQFSNSRSEMNVSTLELGDSALYLCASNSLGVTETQYFGPGTRLLVL.

The table lists this clone with a few counts. The rearrangement uses TRBV2 and TRBJ2-7, with a weak D call TRBD1 (6 bases). This CDR3 is built from 14 residues. CDR1 SNHLY and CDR2 FYNNEI come from the germline V gene. Between the trimmed V and J ends, which lost 5 bases and 4 bases, there was a span of 15 bases. In DNA, the CDR3 is TGTGCCAGCAGTCAGGGGTTCACAGGTTACGAGCAGTACTTC. This gives the protein CASSQGFTGYEQYF.

The chain uses TRBV27 and TRBJ2-7; D not resolved. This CDR3 region has 15 residues. The V gene's germline CDR1 is MNHEY and CDR2 SMNVEV (reference sequence). The V gene lost 5 bases and the J gene lost 0 bases, with 14 bases spanning the gap. The CDR3 protein is CASSLGRSSSYEQYF. The CDR3 nucleotides are TGTGCCAGCAGTCTAGGACGTTCAAGCTCCTACGAGCAGTACTTC.

The rearrangement links TRBV30 to TRBJ1-2, with D possibly being TRBD1 (5 bases). The germline gives CDR1 GTSNPN, CDR2 SVGIG (reference sequence). The CDR3 spans 16 residues. The CDR3 spells CARQGREVGLNYGYTF. The CDR3 DNA reads as TGTGCACGGCAGGGCAGGGAAGTGGGCTTGAACTATGGCTACACCTTC.

The chain links TRBV11-2 to TRBJ1-5; D is undetermined. V lost 1 base and J lost 2, with 9 bases in between. The length of the CDR3 is 15 residues. Germline V gene sequence: CDR1 SGHAT, CDR2 FQNNGV. DNA of the CDR3: TGTGCCAGCAGCTTAGGAGGGTTGCGCAATCAGCCCCAGCATTTT. It specifies CASSLGGLRNQPQHF.

The rearrangement joins TRBV6-1 to TRBJ1-2, with D possibly TRBD1 on 6 matching bases. V lost 1 base to trimming and J lost 5 bases, with 14 bases between them. The CDR3 covers 15 residues. Germline CDR1 reads MNHNS; CDR2 reads SASEGT. The CDR3 DNA sequence: TGTGCCAGCAGTGAAGGTTTGGGGGCGAGTTATGGCTACACCTTC. It yields the protein CASSEGLGASYGYTF.

The rearrangement joins TRBV18 to TRBJ1-6; a possible D gene is TRBD1 (6 bases). V shed 6 bases and J shed 7 bases, with 13 bases lying between them. Germline CDR1 KGHSH, CDR2 LQKENI. This CDR3 is built from 14 residues. CDR3 coding DNA: TGTGCCAGCTCGCAGGACAGTAGAAATTCACCCCTCCACTTT. Protein product: CASSQDSRNSPLHF.

The chain uses TRBV4-1 and TRBJ1-1; TRBD1 matches at 11 bases. This CDR3 is built from 19 residues. The V and J ends lost 1 base and 8 bases, in that order; junction bases with no gene match: 18. Germline V CDR1 and CDR2: MGHRA, YSYEKL. The CDR3 DNA is TGCGCCAGCAGCCAAGGCCCACTCCGGGACAGGGGGAGTCAAAGGGAAGCTTTCTTT. The encoded protein is CASSQGPLRDRGSQREAFF.

The gene calls are TRBV13 and TRBJ1-3; D gene ambiguous. CDR1 is PRHDT and CDR2 is FYEKMQ in the germline V gene (reference sequence). The length of the CDR3 is 19 residues. Trimming pared 4 bases from V and 0 bases from J, leaving 22 bases between. The CDR3 DNA is TGTGCCAGCAGCTCACGGACGGGATGGGTAGCCTCCTCTGGAAACACCATATATTTT. Its protein product is CASSSRTGWVASSGNTIYF.

The chain has TRBV7-9 and TRBJ2-5, with no clear D. The CDR3 consists of 14 residues. CDR1 and CDR2 (germline): SEHNR, FQNEAQ (reference sequence). V was shortened by 0 bases and J by 5 bases, with 10 bases between the two germline ends. CDR3 sequence: CASSLAPRSETQYF. The CDR3 nucleotides are TGTGCCAGCAGCTTAGCCCCCAGGTCGGAGACCCAGTACTTC.

This clone appeared once. V gene TRBV6-5 combines with J gene TRBJ1-1; 7 nucleotides align to TRBD1. CDR3 size: 14 residues. V was clipped by 6 bases and J by 0 bases; unmatched bases: 4. Per the germline V gene, CDR1 is MNHEY and CDR2 is SVGAGI. The CDR3 protein is CASSLTGLNTEAFF. The CDR3 region has the DNA TGTGCCAGCAGCTTGACAGGGTTGAACACTGAAGCTTTCTTT.

This chain connects TRBV11-2 to TRBJ1-1; the match to TRBD1 covers 10 bases. The V and J ends lost 5 bases and 1 base, in that order; junction bases with no gene match: 7. Looked up from germline, CDR1 is SGHAT and CDR2 is FQNNGV. The CDR3 loop spans 16 amino acids. The CDR3 is CASSPRQGAWNTEAFF. CDR3 nucleotide sequence: TGTGCCAGCAGCCCGCGACAGGGGGCATGGAACACTGAAGCTTTCTTT.

The chain joins TRBV15 to TRBJ2-1, with 11 bases fitting TRBD2. Germline V gene sequence: CDR1 LNHNV, CDR2 YYDKDF (reference sequence). With 1 base clipped from V and 6 bases from J, the junction kept 2 bases outside the gene matches. CDR3 size: 15 residues. CDR3 residues: CATSRVAGGGNEQFF. The CDR3 coding sequence is TGTGCCACCAGCAGAGTAGCGGGGGGGGGCAATGAGCAGTTCTTC.

This chain connects TRBV19 to TRBJ2-2; 11 nucleotides match TRBD2. The CDR3 has 18 amino acids. J gave up 4 bases and V 4 bases, and 11 bases lay outside the gene matches. Germline-derived CDR1 and CDR2 are LNHDA and SQIVND (reference sequence). CDR3 protein: CASSTPGSGGASTGELFF. CDR3 in DNA: TGTGCCAGTAGTACCCCGGGTAGCGGGGGGGCGAGCACCGGGGAGCTGTTTTTT.

This CDR3 is CASSIGDRGSYEQYF. The CDR3 DNA is TGTGCCAGTAGTATAGGGGACAGGGGCTCCTACGAGCAGTACTTC. J is TRBJ2-7 and V is TRBV19, with 10 bases matching TRBD1. CDR1 LNHDA and CDR2 SQIVND come from the germline V gene (reference sequence). This CDR3 contains 15 residues. The junction had 0 bases not matched to a gene; V was cut back by 1 base and J by 0 bases.

The CDR3 protein is CASSQDLTSRPGNTIYF. For the CDR3, the DNA is TGCGCCAGCAGCCAAGATCTAACATCGCGCCCTGGAAACACCATATATTTT. This chain links TRBV4-1 with TRBJ1-3; no definite D call. This CDR3 comprises 17 residues. CDR1 and CDR2 (germline): MGHRA, YSYEKL. V lost 0 bases and J 2 bases, leaving 14 bases between the germline ends.

This clone has more than one count but fewer than ten. The chain combines TRBV9 with TRBJ2-7, with TRBD1 matching over 7 bases. Germline CDR1 SGDLS, CDR2 YYNGEE. The junction had 6 bases not matched to a gene; V was cut back by 0 bases and J by 6 bases. This CDR3 spans 14 amino acids. In nucleotides, the CDR3 is TGTGCCAGCAGCGTAGGGGGACAGCAGGGCGAGCAGTACTTC. Protein product: CASSVGGQQGEQYF.

The rearrangement links TRBV7-9 to TRBJ1-1; 7 bases fit TRBD1. This CDR3 is built from 15 residues. CDR1 is SEHNR, CDR2 FQNEAQ, per germline (reference sequence). Trimming took 1 base from V and 6 from J; bases not matched to a gene: 8. The CDR3, as DNA: TGTGCCAGCAGCTTAGTCGCCAGGGGGGCCTCTGAAGCTTTCTTT. Its protein product is CASSLVARGASEAFF.

This clone appeared once. The chain links TRBV5-4 to TRBJ2-7; TRBD2 matches 7 bases. CDR3 length equals 15 residues. The germline V gene has CDR1 SGHNT and CDR2 YYREEE (reference sequence). V dropped 4 bases and J dropped 5; count of bases not matched to a gene: 12. DNA of the CDR3: TGTGCCAGCAGCCCCCAAGGAGCGGGGAGGAACGAGCAGTACTTC. Protein: CASSPQGAGRNEQYF. Drawing the rest from reference TRBV5-4 and TRBJ2-7, the complete variable domain is ETGVTQSPTHLIKTRGQQVTLRCSSQSGHNTVSWYQQALGQGPQFIFQYYREEENGRGNFPPRFSGLQFPNYSSELNVNALELDDSALYLCASSPQGAGRNEQYFGPGTRLTVT.